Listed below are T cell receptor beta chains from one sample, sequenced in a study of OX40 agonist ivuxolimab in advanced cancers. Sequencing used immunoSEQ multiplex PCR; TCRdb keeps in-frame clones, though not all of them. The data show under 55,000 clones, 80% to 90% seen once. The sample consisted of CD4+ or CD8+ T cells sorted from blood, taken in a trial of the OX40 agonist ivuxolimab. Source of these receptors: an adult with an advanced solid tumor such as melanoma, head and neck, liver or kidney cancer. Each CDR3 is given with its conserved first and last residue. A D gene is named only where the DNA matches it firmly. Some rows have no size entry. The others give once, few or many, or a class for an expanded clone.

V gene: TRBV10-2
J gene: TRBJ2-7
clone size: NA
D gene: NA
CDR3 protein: CASAVRLVVVSYEQYF
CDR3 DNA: TGCGCCAGCGCGGTCAGGTTGGTGGTAGTGTCCTACGAGCAGTACTTC

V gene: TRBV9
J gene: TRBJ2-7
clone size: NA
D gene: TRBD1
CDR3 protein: CASSPSGTAYEQYF
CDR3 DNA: TGTGCCAGCAGCCCTTCCGGGACAGCCTACGAGCAGTACTTC

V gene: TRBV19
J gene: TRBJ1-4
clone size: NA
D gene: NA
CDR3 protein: CASSFAGEFEKLFF
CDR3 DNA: TGTGCCAGTAGTTTTGCAGGGGAGTTCGAAAAACTGTTTTTT

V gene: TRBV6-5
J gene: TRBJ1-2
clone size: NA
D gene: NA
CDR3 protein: CATTKVRGGGYTF
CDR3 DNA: TGTGCCACCACTAAAGTACGGGGGGGTGGCTACACCTTC

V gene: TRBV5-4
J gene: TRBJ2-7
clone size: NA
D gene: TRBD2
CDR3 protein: CASSTGLAVYF
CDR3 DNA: TGTGCCAGCAGCACGGGACTAGCGGTGTACTTC

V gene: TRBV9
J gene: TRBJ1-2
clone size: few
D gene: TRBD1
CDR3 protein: CASRKGAVDGGYTF
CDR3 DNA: TGTGCCAGCAGGAAGGGGGCGGTAGATGGTGGCTACACCTTC

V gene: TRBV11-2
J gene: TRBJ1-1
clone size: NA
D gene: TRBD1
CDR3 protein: CASILAGGGTEAFF
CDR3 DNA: TGTGCCAGCATCCTCGCAGGGGGCGGGACTGAAGCTTTCTTT

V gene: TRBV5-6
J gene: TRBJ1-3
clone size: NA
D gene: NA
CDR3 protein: CASSQKYGSTIYF
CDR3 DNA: TGTGCCAGCAGCCAGAAGTATGGGAGCACCATATATTTT

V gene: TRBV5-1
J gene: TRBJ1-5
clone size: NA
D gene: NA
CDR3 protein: CASSLAGGSNQPQHF
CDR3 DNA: TGCGCCAGCAGCTTGGCCGGTGGGAGCAATCAGCCCCAGCATTTT

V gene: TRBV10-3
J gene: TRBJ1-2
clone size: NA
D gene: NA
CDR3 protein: CAISESGAGDYGYTF
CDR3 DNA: TGTGCCATCAGTGAGTCAGGGGCAGGGGACTATGGCTACACCTTC

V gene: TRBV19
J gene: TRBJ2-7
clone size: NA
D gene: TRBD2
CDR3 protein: CASSIDRGGPYEQYF
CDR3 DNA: TGTGCCAGTAGTATAGATCGCGGGGGGCCCTACGAGCAGTACTTC

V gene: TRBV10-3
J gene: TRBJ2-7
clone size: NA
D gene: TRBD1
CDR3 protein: CAIRETGGMGEQYF
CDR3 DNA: TGTGCCATCAGGGAGACAGGGGGAATGGGCGAGCAGTACTTC

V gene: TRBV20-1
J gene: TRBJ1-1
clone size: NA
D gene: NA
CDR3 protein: CSAIETVEAFF
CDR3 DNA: TGCAGTGCTATAGAGACAGTTGAAGCTTTCTTT

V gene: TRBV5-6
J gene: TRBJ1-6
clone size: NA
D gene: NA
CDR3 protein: CASSLAGAGNSPLHF
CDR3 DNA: TGTGCCAGCAGCTTGGCGGGGGCCGGTAATTCACCCCTCCACTTT

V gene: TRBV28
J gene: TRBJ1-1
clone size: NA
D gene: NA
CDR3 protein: CATLRSMNTEAFF
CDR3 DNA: TGTGCCACCCTGAGGTCAATGAACACTGAAGCTTTCTTT

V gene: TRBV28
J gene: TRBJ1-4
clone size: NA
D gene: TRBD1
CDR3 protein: CASSSSGTGNEKLFF
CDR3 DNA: TGTGCCAGCAGTTCTTCCGGGACAGGAAATGAAAAACTGTTTTTT

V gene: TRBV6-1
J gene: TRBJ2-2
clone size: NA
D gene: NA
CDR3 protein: CASSEKRTGELFF
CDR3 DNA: TGTGCCAGCAGTGAAAAAAGAACCGGGGAGCTGTTTTTT

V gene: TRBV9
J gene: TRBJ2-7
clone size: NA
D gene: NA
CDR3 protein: CASSVDTTPYEQYF
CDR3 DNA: TGTGCCAGCAGCGTAGACACCACTCCCTACGAGCAGTACTTC

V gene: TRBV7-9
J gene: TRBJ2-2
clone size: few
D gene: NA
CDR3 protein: CASSFQGTGELFF
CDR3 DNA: TGTGCCAGCAGCTTCCAGGGCACCGGGGAGCTGTTTTTT

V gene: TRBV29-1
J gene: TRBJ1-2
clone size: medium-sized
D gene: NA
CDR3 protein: CSEKRVRGASGGYTF
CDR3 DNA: TGCAGCGAAAAACGGGTTCGCGGGGCCAGTGGAGGCTACACCTTC

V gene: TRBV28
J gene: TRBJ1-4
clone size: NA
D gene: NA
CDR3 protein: CASSPGRGFSEKLFF
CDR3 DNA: TGTGCCAGCAGCCCCGGGAGGGGTTTCAGTGAAAAACTGTTTTTT

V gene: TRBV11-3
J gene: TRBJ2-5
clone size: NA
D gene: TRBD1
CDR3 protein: CASSLVGQGVETQYF
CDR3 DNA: TGTGCCAGCAGCTTAGTCGGTCAGGGGGTGGAGACCCAGTACTTC

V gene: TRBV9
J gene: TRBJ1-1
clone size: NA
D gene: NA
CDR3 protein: CASSLQLGSGEAFF
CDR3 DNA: TGTGCCAGCAGCCTGCAGTTGGGGTCGGGTGAAGCTTTCTTT

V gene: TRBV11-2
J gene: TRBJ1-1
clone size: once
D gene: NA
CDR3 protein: CASRFTWNTEAFF
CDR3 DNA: TGTGCCAGCAGGTTCACTTGGAACACTGAAGCTTTCTTT

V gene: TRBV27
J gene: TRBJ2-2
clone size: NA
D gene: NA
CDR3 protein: CASSLGADNTGELFF
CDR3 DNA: TGTGCCAGCAGTTTGGGGGCCGACAACACCGGGGAGCTGTTTTTT

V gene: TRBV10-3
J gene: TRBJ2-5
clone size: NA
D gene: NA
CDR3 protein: CAISGYGGQETQYF
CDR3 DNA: TGTGCCATCAGTGGATATGGGGGGCAAGAGACCCAGTACTTC

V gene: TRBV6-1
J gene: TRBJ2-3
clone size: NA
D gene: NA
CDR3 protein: CASSEVRRGPDTQYF
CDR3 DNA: TGTGCCAGCAGTGAGGTACGTCGGGGGCCAGATACGCAGTATTTT

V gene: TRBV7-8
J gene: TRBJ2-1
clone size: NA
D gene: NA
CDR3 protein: CASSLVGNEQFF
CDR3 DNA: TGTGCCAGCAGCTTAGTTGGGAATGAGCAGTTCTTC

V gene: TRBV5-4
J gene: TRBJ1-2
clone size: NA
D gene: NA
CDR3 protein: CASSLVSGYSGYTF
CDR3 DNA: TGTGCCAGCAGCTTGGTGTCAGGGTATAGTGGCTACACCTTC

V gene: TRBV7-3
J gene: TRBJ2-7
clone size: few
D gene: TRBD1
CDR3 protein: CASSRTGQASYEQYF
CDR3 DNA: TGTGCCAGCAGCCGGACGGGACAGGCCTCCTACGAGCAGTACTTC

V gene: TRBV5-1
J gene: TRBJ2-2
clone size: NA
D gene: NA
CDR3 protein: CASSFTTPGVYTGELFF
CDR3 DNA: TGCGCCAGCAGCTTCACTACTCCAGGGGTTTACACCGGGGAGCTGTTTTTT

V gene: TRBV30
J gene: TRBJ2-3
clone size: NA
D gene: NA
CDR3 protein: CAWSVTVTDTQYF
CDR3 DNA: TGTGCCTGGAGTGTAACCGTTACAGATACGCAGTATTTT

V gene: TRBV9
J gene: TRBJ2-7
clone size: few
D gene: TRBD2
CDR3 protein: CASSVALAGTYEQYF
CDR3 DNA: TGTGCCAGCAGCGTCGCACTAGCGGGGACCTACGAGCAGTACTTC

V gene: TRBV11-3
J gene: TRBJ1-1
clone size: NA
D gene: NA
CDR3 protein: CASSLRWDTEAFF
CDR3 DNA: TGTGCCAGCAGCTTAAGGTGGGACACTGAAGCTTTCTTT

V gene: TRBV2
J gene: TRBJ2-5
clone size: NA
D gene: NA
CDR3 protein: CASPGGPGETQYF
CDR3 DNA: TGTGCCAGCCCCGGGGGGCCCGGGGAGACCCAGTACTTC

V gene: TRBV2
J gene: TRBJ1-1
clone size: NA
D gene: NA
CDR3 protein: CASRNWDTSAVEAFF
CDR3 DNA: TGTGCCAGCAGGAATTGGGACACCTCTGCTGTTGAAGCTTTCTTT

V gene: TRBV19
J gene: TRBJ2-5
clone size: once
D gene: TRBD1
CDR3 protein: CASSIGQGQETQYF
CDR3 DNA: TGTGCCAGTAGTATAGGACAGGGTCAAGAGACCCAGTACTTC

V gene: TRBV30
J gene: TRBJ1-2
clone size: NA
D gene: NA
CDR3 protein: CAWSWPTGDGYTF
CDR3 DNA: TGTGCCTGGAGCTGGCCTACCGGGGATGGCTACACCTTC

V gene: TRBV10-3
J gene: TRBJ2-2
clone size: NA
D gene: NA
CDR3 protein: CAISERGGELFF
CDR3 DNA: TGTGCCATCAGTGAGAGGGGCGGGGAGCTGTTTTTT

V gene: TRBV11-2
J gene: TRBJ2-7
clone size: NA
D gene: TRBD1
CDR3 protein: CASSPHRGLQDEQYF
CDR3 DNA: TGTGCCAGCAGCCCGCACAGGGGGCTTCAGGACGAGCAGTACTTC

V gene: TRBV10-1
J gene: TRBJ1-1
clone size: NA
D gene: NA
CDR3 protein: CASSPARKGTEAFF
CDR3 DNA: TGCGCCAGCAGCCCTGCACGAAAGGGGACTGAAGCTTTCTTT

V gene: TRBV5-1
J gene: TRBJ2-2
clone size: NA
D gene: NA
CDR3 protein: CASSRDLVTGELFF
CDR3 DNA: TGCGCCAGCAGCCGGGACCTGGTAACCGGGGAGCTGTTTTTT

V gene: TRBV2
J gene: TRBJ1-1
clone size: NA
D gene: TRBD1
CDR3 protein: CASSPRTGGNTEAFF
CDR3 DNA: TGTGCCAGCAGTCCGCGGACAGGTGGGAACACTGAAGCTTTCTTT

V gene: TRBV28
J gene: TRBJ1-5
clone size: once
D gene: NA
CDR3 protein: CASSKTVGLGNQPQHF
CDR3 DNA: TGTGCCAGCAGCAAAACGGTGGGGCTGGGTAATCAGCCCCAGCATTTT

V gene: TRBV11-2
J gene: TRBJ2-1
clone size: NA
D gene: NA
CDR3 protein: CASSSELAQRRFF
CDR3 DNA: TGTGCCAGCAGCTCCGAACTAGCACAGCGTAGGTTCTTC

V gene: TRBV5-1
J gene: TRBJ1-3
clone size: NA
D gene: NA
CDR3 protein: CASSYEGFGNTIYF
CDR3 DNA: TGCGCCAGCAGCTATGAGGGCTTCGGAAACACCATATATTTT

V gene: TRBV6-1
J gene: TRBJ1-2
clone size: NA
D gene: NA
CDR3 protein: CASNLRDYGYTF
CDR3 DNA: TGTGCCAGCAATTTAAGGGACTATGGCTACACCTTC

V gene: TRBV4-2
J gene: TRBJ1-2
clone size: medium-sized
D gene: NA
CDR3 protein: CASSHLLRRDDYGYTF
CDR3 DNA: TGTGCCAGCAGCCATTTATTACGCAGGGATGACTATGGCTACACCTTC